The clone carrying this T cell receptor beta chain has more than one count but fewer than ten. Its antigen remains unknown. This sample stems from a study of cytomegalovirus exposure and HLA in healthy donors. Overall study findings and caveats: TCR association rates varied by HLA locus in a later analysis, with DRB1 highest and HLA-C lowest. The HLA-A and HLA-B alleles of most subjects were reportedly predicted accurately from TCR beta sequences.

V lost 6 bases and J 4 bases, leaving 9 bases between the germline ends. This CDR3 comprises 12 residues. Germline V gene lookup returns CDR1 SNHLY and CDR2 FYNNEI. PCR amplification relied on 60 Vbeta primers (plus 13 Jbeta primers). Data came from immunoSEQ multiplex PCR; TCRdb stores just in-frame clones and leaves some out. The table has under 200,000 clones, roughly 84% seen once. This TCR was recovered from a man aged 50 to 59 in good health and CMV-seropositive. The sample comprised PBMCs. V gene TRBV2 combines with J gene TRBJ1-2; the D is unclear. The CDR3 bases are TGTGCCAGCAGAAACCTACTCTATGGCTACACCTTC. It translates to CASRNLLYGYTF.